Included here is one T cell receptor beta chain sequence, with context. The CDR3 length is 15 residues. V was pared by 6 bases and J by 10 bases, with 12 bases of the junction left unmatched. The V gene's germline CDR1 is MGHDK and CDR2 SYGVNS. The source of the sample is a study of T cell repertoires in ileal Crohn's disease. Profiling relied on immunoSEQ multiplex PCR, and the TCRdb table lists in-frame clones only, not all of them. The data hold approximately 14,000 clones, with 87% observed a single time. The TCR sequence derives from an adult with Crohn's disease. Sequenced sample: ileal tissue. The rearrangement uses TRBV25-1 and TRBJ2-1, with 10 nucleotides matching TRBD1. The CDR3: CASSSGTGALWEQFF. The CDR3 coding sequence is TGTGCCAGCAGCTCCGGGACAGGGGCTCTATGGGAGCAGTTCTTC.